The clone carrying this T cell receptor (beta chain) appeared once. Its antigen is as yet unknown. The sample belongs to a study of shared clonotypes between healthy human individuals. Study-wide results and caveats: Larger estimated richness was generally seen in naive subsets than in memory subsets.

The CDR3 has 16 residues. Germline V gene data show CDR1 as LGHNT and CDR2 as FRNRAP. Trimming cost V 0 bases and J 6 bases; bases outside gene matches: 8. Here immunoSEQ multiplex PCR was the method, and the copy in TCRdb shows in-frame clones only, minus some. The top ten clones hold 0.14% of a sample with roughly 2.6 million clones, around 94% of them seen once. The sequence derives from a man younger than 35 in good health. The specimen sequenced was naive CD4+ T cells sorted from blood. The subset denotes: CD45RA+ positively selected. The gene calls are TRBV12-5 and TRBJ2-1; TRBD1 aligns across 7 bases. As DNA, the CDR3 is TGTGCTAGTGGTTTGGTGCTGACAGGGACGATCAATGAGCAGTTCTTC. Its translation: CASGLVLTGTINEQFF.